The clone carrying this T cell receptor (beta chain) was observed a few times. Its antigen remains unidentified. The data were obtained in a study of human T cells and chemical hapten exposure. TCRdb reprocessed the RACE reads with MiXCR, giving one entry per CDR3 protein. The data contain about 190,000 distinct CDR3 sequences, about 25% of them singletons. Time point: patch test 3, about 24 weeks after DPC sensitization. As to treatment: therapeutic diphenylcyclopropenone sensitization with weekly scalp DPC. General study results and limits: There was a positive correlation between PT1 expanded TCR counts and patch test score.

The specimen was whole blood, collected in connection with sensitization to the hapten diphenylcyclopropenone (DPC). This receptor was obtained from a woman aged 35 to 49 with alopecia areata. Some clones in this sample may be carry-over from other donors' samples.

CDR3 sequence: CASSLTWTRRYNEQFF. The CDR3 DNA reads TGTGCCAGCAGTTTAACTTGGACGAGACGATACAATGAGCAGTTCTTC. V usage is TRBV27 and J usage is TRBJ2-1; D remains unclear. V lost 2 bases and J 4 bases, leaving 15 bases between the germline ends. This CDR3 region has 16 residues. CDR1 is MNHEY, CDR2 SMNVEV, per germline (reference sequence).